In its sample, the clone carrying this TCR beta chain was seen many times. This entry belongs to a study of identical twins. Trimming shortened V by 4 bases and J by 6 bases, and 12 bases separated the two germline ends. Looked up from germline, CDR1 is SGHRS and CDR2 is YFSETQ. The CDR3 length is 13 residues. TCRdb re-called the 5' RACE reads with MiXCR, one entry per CDR3 protein. The sample includes some 440,000 distinct CDR3 sequences, 20% to 25% seen only once; the top ten take about 2.7%. Separately, the same data were catalogued under a study of T cells expressing NK-cell markers. That source adds: As a fraction of CD8+ T cells, dominant NKG2C+ clonotypes reached roughly 1.0-7.5% in roughly 6 donors. One observes that, in several donors, these clonotypes were also the leading ones within the CD3+CD56-NKG2C+ fraction. The study did not resolve the HCMV specificity of expanded NKG2C+ T cell clones.

This chain joins TRBV5-1 and TRBJ2-3; tentative D call: TRBD1 (6 bases). The sample was CD4+ T cells sorted from blood. This TCR came from a woman in her late teens or twenties in good health. The CDR3 here is CASSDPGADTQYF. The DNA for the CDR3 is TGCGCCAGCAGCGACCCAGGGGCGGATACGCAGTATTTT.